This T cell receptor beta chain was observed in a study of blood T cell repertoires in COVID-19. With 5 bases clipped from V and 4 bases from J, the junction kept 2 bases outside the gene matches. In germline, CDR1 is SGHDN, CDR2 FVKESK. The CDR3 is 14 amino acids. It was during active infection that Seattle patients were enrolled and then longitudinally followed. Profiling relied on immunoSEQ multiplex PCR, and the TCRdb table lists in-frame clones only, not all of them. Seen here are fewer than 300,000 clones, about nine tenths observed once, and the top ten hold around 2%. Input material: peripheral blood. The J gene is TRBJ2-2, the V gene TRBV14; 9 bases are a match to TRBD2. The clonotype originates from a woman in her twenties or thirties with COVID-19, enrolled during active disease. The DNA of the CDR3 is TGTGCCAGCAGCGGCGGGAGGGTCACCGGGGAGCTGTTTTTT. This encodes CASSGGRVTGELFF.